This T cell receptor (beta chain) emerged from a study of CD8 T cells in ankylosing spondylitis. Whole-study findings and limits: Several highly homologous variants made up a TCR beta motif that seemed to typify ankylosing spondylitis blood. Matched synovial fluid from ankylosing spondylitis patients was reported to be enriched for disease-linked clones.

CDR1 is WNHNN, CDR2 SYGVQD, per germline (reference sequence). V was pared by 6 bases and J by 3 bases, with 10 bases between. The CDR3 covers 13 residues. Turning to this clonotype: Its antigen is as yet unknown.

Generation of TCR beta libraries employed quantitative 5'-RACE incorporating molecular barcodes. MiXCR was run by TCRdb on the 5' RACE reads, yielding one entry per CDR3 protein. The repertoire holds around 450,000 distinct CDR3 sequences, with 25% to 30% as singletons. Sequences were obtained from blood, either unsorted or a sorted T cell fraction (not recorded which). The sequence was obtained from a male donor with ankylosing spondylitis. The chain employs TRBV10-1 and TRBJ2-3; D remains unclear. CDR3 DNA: TGCGCCAGCAGCGAAATAGGGACAGATACGCAGTATTTT. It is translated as CASSEIGTDTQYF.